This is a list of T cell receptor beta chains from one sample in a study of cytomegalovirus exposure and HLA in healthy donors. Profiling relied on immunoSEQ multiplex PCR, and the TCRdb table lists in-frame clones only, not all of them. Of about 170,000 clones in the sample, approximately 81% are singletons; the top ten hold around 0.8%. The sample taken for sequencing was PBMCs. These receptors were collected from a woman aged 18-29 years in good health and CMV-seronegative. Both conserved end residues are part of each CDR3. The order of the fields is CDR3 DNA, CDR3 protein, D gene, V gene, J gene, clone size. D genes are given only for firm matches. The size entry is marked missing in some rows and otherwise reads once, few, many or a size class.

TGTGCCAGCAGCCCCCCAACTAGATCCCCAGATACGCAGTATTTT	CASSPPTRSPDTQYF	-	TRBV5-4	TRBJ2-3	-
TGTGCCAGCAGCTCTGTCGTCGAGGACAGCAATGAAAAACTGTTTTTT	CASSSVVEDSNEKLFF	-	TRBV7-2	TRBJ1-4	-
TGTGCCAGCAGCCAAGGCGGGGATCAGCCCCAGCATTTT	CASSQGGDQPQHF	-	TRBV14	TRBJ1-5	-
TGTGCCAGCAGCCCCGGGGGGGGGCTCCGCGACGAGCAGTACTTC	CASSPGGGLRDEQYF	TRBD2	TRBV7-9	TRBJ2-7	-
TGTGCCAGCTCACAGGGACTAGCGGGAGGAAGCTCCTACAATGAGCAGTTCTTC	CASSQGLAGGSSYNEQFF	TRBD2	TRBV18	TRBJ2-1	few
TGTGCCAGCAGTTCGAGATTAGAGGGTCAGAACATTCAGTACTTC	CASSSRLEGQNIQYF	-	TRBV27	TRBJ2-4	-
TGCGCCAGCAGCCGTTACTACCCGCCGGGCAGGGCCAGGATGGATGGCTACACCTTC	CASSRYYPPGRARMDGYTF	-	TRBV4-3	TRBJ1-2	-
TGTGCCAGCAGCTTAGTTCCGGGAGCGTTAGCCAAAAACATTCAGTACTTC	CASSLVPGALAKNIQYF	-	TRBV7-2	TRBJ2-4	few
TGTGCCAGCAGCTTTCGGGGTCGTACAGGGTTTCGAGAGACCCAGTACTTC	CASSFRGRTGFRETQYF	-	TRBV5-6	TRBJ2-5	-
TGCAGCGGATCGACAGGGTCCTACGAGCAGTACTTC	CSGSTGSYEQYF	TRBD1	TRBV29-1	TRBJ2-7	few
TGTGCCAGCAGCTCCCCGGGGGTGGGAAGCTCCTACGAGCAGTACTTC	CASSSPGVGSSYEQYF	-	TRBV11-2	TRBJ2-7	-
TGTGCCAGCAGCCGGGACAGTAATGAAAAACTGTTTTTT	CASSRDSNEKLFF	TRBD1	TRBV7-9	TRBJ1-4	-